The 23 T cell receptor beta chains below come from one sample, sequenced in a study of regulatory T cells in long-lasting Graves disease. TCR beta libraries were built with iRepertoire HTBI primers and Arm-PCR of CDR3 regions. TCRdb fed the multiplex PCR reads into MiXCR, producing one record per CDR3 protein. This table has about 350,000 distinct CDR3 sequences, around 15% appearing once. The time point: newly diagnosed GD, antithyroid drugs for less than 3 months. Scientists built the TCR library using RNA that was extracted from PBMCs. Another study also made use of these data, one on T cells in Graves' hyperthyroidism and ophthalmopathy.

Source: peripheral blood mononuclear cells (PBMCs), taken at new diagnosis, from a patient treated with antithyroid drugs. The receptor source for this set is a man aged 40-50 years with Graves disease.

This clonotype was seen ten or more times. The rearrangement links TRBV12-3 or TRBV12-4 to TRBJ2-1; D not certain. The DNA end is a closer match to TRBJ2-5, so the J assignment may be wrong. The CDR3 is 15 residues long. In DNA, the CDR3 is TGTGCCAGCAGTTTAGCCGGAAGGGTCCAAGAGACCCAGTACTTC. Protein: CASSLAGRVQETQYF.

This clonotype was seen at least ten times. The chain joins TRBV7-2 to TRBJ2-5, with 14 positions matching TRBD2. V gave up 4 bases and J gave up 5 bases; unmatched junction bases: 6. The CDR3 extends over 16 amino acids. Germline V gene sequence: CDR1 SGHTA, CDR2 FQGNSA. The DNA of the CDR3 is TGTGCCAGCAGCTCCCGACTAGCGGGGGGGTTCGAGACCCAGTACTTC. It translates to CASSSRLAGGFETQYF.

This clonotype occurred many times. One end of the junction does not line up with germline, which may come from a read error. This chain links TRBV20-1 with TRBJ2-7; a possible D gene is TRBD1 (6 bases). Germline assignment: CDR1 DFQATT and CDR2 SNEGSKA (reference sequence). The length of the CDR3 is 12 residues. CDR3 protein: CSADPTGTEQYF. The CDR3 DNA sequence: TGCAGTGCCGACCCGACAGGAACCGAGCAGTACTTT.

This clonotype was found many times. This chain connects TRBV24-1 to TRBJ1-5; TRBD1 matches 10 bases. The germline CDR1 and CDR2 sequences are KGHDR and SFDVKD. There are 15 residues in the CDR3. V was clipped by 6 bases and J by 6 bases; unmatched bases: 7. Here the CDR3 reads CATSPGQGSRQPQHF. In DNA, the CDR3 is TGTGCCACCAGTCCGGGACAGGGGTCACGTCAGCCCCAGCATTTT.

This clonotype was seen a handful of times. CDR3 sequence (DNA): TGTGCCAGCAGCTTATTGGGCAGCTCTTCACCCCTCCACTTT. Translated, it gives CASSLLGSSSPLHF. The rearrangement uses TRBV7-3 and TRBJ1-6; D gene ambiguous. V was trimmed by 2 bases and J by 9 bases, leaving 11 bases between them. The germline V gene has CDR1 SGHTA and CDR2 FQGTGA. The CDR3 consists of 14 residues. The full variable domain, completed using reference TRBV7-3 and TRBJ1-6, is GAGVSQTPSNKVTEKGKYVELRCDPISGHTALYWYRQSLGQGPEFLIYFQGTGAADDSGLPNDRFFAVRPEGSVSTLKIQRTERGDSAVYLCASSLLGSSSPLHFGNGTRLTVT.

This rearrangement joins TRBV6-1 to TRBJ1-1; no reliable D call. The CDR3 covers 15 residues. V lost 0 bases and J lost 0, with 8 bases in between. In germline, CDR1 is MNHNS, CDR2 SASEGT. The CDR3 is CASSEAHSLNTEAFF. CDR3 DNA sequence: TGTGCCAGCAGTGAAGCGCATTCCTTGAACACTGAAGCTTTCTTT.

The V gene is TRBV6-1, the J gene TRBJ1-2; D ambiguous. This CDR3 region has 12 residues. CDR1 MNHNS and CDR2 SASEGT come from the germline V gene. The V end lost 6 bases, the J end lost 5 bases, and 10 bases lay between the germline ends. DNA of the CDR3: TGTGCCAGCAGGCGGGAGCCGTATGGCTACACCTTC. This codes for CASRREPYGYTF.

The chain has TRBV7-9 and TRBJ1-2; D gene ambiguous. The CDR3 length is 12 residues. Deletions cut 5 bases from V and 6 bases from J, with 10 bases between. Looked up from germline, CDR1 is SEHNR and CDR2 is FQNEAQ (reference sequence). The chain's CDR3 is CASSPPLNGYTF. DNA of the CDR3: TGTGCCAGCAGCCCCCCCTTGAATGGCTACACCTTC.

This clonotype occurred many times. The gene calls are TRBV7-9 and TRBJ2-3; TRBD1 might be the D (6 bases). The V end was cut by 3 bases, the J end by 1 base, with 11 bases between. CDR1 is SEHNR and CDR2 is FQNEAQ in the germline V gene (reference sequence). CDR3 length: 15 residues. The DNA for the CDR3 is TGTGCCAGCAGCTTCGGACAGATAGGCACAGATACGCAGTATTTT. Protein: CASSFGQIGTDTQYF.

This clonotype was seen repeatedly, ten times or more. The V gene is TRBV12-3 or TRBV12-4, the J gene TRBJ2-3; perhaps TRBD2 as D (7 bases). This CDR3 comprises 15 residues. Trimming stripped 3 bases from V and 2 bases from J, with 12 bases between. The CDR3 spells CASSFRGGATDTQYF. The CDR3 DNA sequence: TGTGCCAGCAGTTTCAGGGGAGGGGCCACAGATACGCAGTATTTT.

There are many counts of this clonotype. The chain combines TRBV10-3 with TRBJ1-4, with 7 bases matching TRBD1. Germline V gene data show CDR1 as ENHRY and CDR2 as SYGVKD. This CDR3 has 14 amino acids. J gave up 10 bases and V 2 bases, and 7 bases lay outside the gene matches. The CDR3 loop is CAISEQDRSGKLFF. The CDR3 DNA follows: TGTGCCATCAGTGAGCAGGACAGGAGTGGAAAACTGTTTTTT.

The rearrangement joins TRBV12-5 to TRBJ1-3, with D hard to call. There are 13 residues in the CDR3. The germline CDR1 and CDR2 sequences are LGHNT and FRNRAP. Trimming removed 7 bases from V and 2 bases from J, with 9 bases in between. The CDR3 loop is CASASSPGNTIYF. The DNA of the CDR3 is TGTGCTAGTGCCTCATCGCCTGGAAACACCATATATTTT.

The chain couples TRBV12-3 or TRBV12-4 to TRBJ2-5, with TRBD2 matching 11 bases. The CDR3 is 16 residues long. Losses at the gene ends were 6 bases for V and 1 base for J; bases not matched to a gene: 7. DNA of the CDR3: TGTGCCAGCAGCTGGGGGACTAGCGGCACCCAAGAGACCCAGTACTTC. It encodes CASSWGTSGTQETQYF.

The rearrangement joins TRBV5-6 to TRBJ1-6; 7 bases are a match to TRBD1. From germline, CDR1 is SGHDT and CDR2 YYEEEE. The ends lost 4 bases at V and 3 bases at J; junction bases unmatched: 16. The CDR3 has 19 amino acids. The CDR3 DNA reads as TGTGCCAGCAGCCTACGACTAGGCTCTGACAGGGTCTATAATTCACCCCTCCACTTT. Protein product: CASSLRLGSDRVYNSPLHF.

This clonotype was recorded a few times. The CDR3 region is CASSQLTSGADNEQFF. The CDR3 coding sequence is TGCGCCAGCAGCCAATTAACTAGCGGGGCCGACAATGAGCAGTTCTTC. V is TRBV4-3 and J is TRBJ2-1; TRBD2 matches at 10 bases. V was clipped by 2 bases and J by 5 bases; unmatched bases: 6. The germline gives CDR1 LGHNA, CDR2 YSLEER. The CDR3 runs to 16 residues.

This clonotype was picked up many times. This rearrangement joins TRBV29-1 to TRBJ2-7, with D possibly matching TRBD1 (5 bases). This CDR3 is built from 13 residues. Germline V gene lookup returns CDR1 SQVTM and CDR2 ANQGSEA. V was clipped by 4 bases and J by 0 bases, with 10 bases between them. The CDR3 here is CSVATTGSYEQYF. CDR3 bases: TGCAGCGTTGCCACAACAGGCTCCTACGAGCAGTACTTC.

The V gene is TRBV7-9, the J gene TRBJ1-2, with 8 bases fitting TRBD1. This CDR3 has 15 residues. With V trimmed by 5 bases and J by 4 bases, 9 bases remained unmatched. Germline CDR1 and CDR2: SEHNR and FQNEAQ (reference sequence). As DNA, the CDR3 is TGTGCCAGCAGCGATCCTTGGACAGGGCCCTATGGCTACACCTTC. As protein: CASSDPWTGPYGYTF.

This clonotype has a count of ten or more. The chain combines TRBV7-9 with TRBJ2-7, with D perhaps matching TRBD1 (7 bases). The V and J ends lost 7 bases and 3 bases respectively, with 19 bases between them. The germline V gene has CDR1 SEHNR and CDR2 FQNEAQ (reference sequence). The CDR3 contains 15 residues. CDR3 coding DNA: TGTGCCAGCACCCAGTGGGGGGACAGCGACTACGAGCAGTACTTC. This translates into CASTQWGDSDYEQYF.

DNA of the CDR3: TGCAGTGCTAGATTCGGACTAGCGGGGGGCAATACGCAGTATTTT. Protein product: CSARFGLAGGNTQYF. The chain joins TRBV20-1 to TRBJ2-3; TRBD2 matches 14 bases. V shed 2 bases, J shed 7 bases, and the junction held 5 bases outside the gene matches. From germline, CDR1 is DFQATT and CDR2 SNEGSKA (reference sequence). The CDR3 extends over 15 amino acids.

A note on this clonotype: This may come from a read error, since a much larger clone is one base off. This chain links TRBV11-1 with TRBJ2-3, with D uncertain. V was trimmed by 4 bases and J by 2 bases, leaving 10 bases between them. Germline V gene data show CDR1 as SGHAT and CDR2 as FQDESV (reference sequence). The CDR3 has 14 amino acids. CDR3 sequence reads: CASSYGPTTDTQYF. The CDR3, as DNA: TGTGCCAGCAGCTACGGTCCCACCACAGATACGCAGTATTTT.

This clonotype was detected ten times or more. V usage is TRBV11-2 and J usage is TRBJ1-4; 9 nucleotides match TRBD1. The germline V gene has CDR1 SGHAT and CDR2 FQNNGV. This CDR3 comprises 17 residues. V gave up 0 bases and J gave up 8 bases; unmatched junction bases: 10. Written as DNA, the CDR3 is TGTGCCAGCAGCTTAGACCCCTCCGGGACAGGGATCGAAAAACTGTTTTTT. Translation: CASSLDPSGTGIEKLFF.

Many counts were recorded for this clonotype. The gene calls are TRBV24-1 and TRBJ2-5, with 12 bases that match TRBD2. This CDR3 is built from 15 residues. Germline assignment: CDR1 KGHDR and CDR2 SFDVKD. Trimming cost V 3 bases and J 4 bases; bases outside gene matches: 2. The CDR3, as DNA: TGTGCCACCAGTGATGCGACTAGCGGGGGAGAGACCCAGTACTTC. It is translated as CATSDATSGGETQYF.

There are a few counts of this clonotype. The V and J genes are TRBV4-3 and TRBJ1-1; D gene ambiguous. The germline V gene encodes CDR1 LGHNA and CDR2 YSLEER. The CDR3 covers 15 residues. The V gene lost 0 bases and the J gene lost 5 bases, with 13 bases spanning the gap. CDR3 coding DNA: TGCGCCAGCAGCCAAGATGGGCAAGCGGATACTGAAGCTTTCTTT. Its protein is CASSQDGQADTEAFF.